The present entry profiles one TCR beta chain with its context. The ends were cut back, 4 bases at V and 5 bases at J, with 18 bases in the middle. The germline V gene encodes CDR1 SGHRS and CDR2 YFSETQ. The CDR3 loop spans 15 amino acids. This entry comes from a study of T-cell reconstitution after alpha-beta-depleted transplantation in children. The TCRbeta library was prepared with unique molecular identifiers. Each CDR3 protein is one row after TCRdb ran MiXCR on the PCR reads. The sample contains around 480,000 distinct CDR3 sequences, over 25% of which appear only once. The sample was PBMCs from the stem cell graft donor, taken from the stem cell graft. The TCR sequence derives from a human donor who donated a stem cell graft to a child with aplastic anemia. The chain has TRBV5-1 and TRBJ2-5; D might be TRBD1 or TRBD2, each matching 5 bases. CDR3: CASSLGTALKETQYF. The CDR3 DNA sequence: TGCGCCAGCAGCCTCGGGACCGCACTTAAGGAGACCCAGTACTTC.